The 3 T cell receptor beta chains below all came from one sample that was sequenced in a study of blood T cell repertoires in COVID-19. The repertoire was sequenced with immunoSEQ multiplex PCR; TCRdb's copy has only in-frame clones and lacks some. The sample yields about 18,000 clones, just over 90% seen once. Source material: peripheral blood. The receptors were sampled from a human donor in a cohort sampled during active COVID-19.

This chain connects TRBV7-2 to TRBJ2-1; no reliable D call. The CDR3 extends over 14 amino acids. V lost 1 base and J lost 3, with 7 bases in between. Germline CDR1 reads SGHTA; CDR2 reads FQGNSA. In nucleotides, the CDR3 is TGTGCCAGCAGCTTAGTGTCCCTCTACAATGAGCAGTTCTTC. This encodes CASSLVSLYNEQFF.

V gene TRBV6-5 combines with J gene TRBJ1-6; no clear D gene. CDR3 size: 11 residues. V was clipped by 6 bases and J by 14 bases, with 11 bases between them. Germline values: CDR1 MNHEY, CDR2 SVGAGI. The CDR3 sequence: CASRRQIALHF. The CDR3 nucleotides read TGTGCCAGCAGGAGGCAGATCGCCCTCCACTTT.

The CDR3 loop is CASSVTGGTAFF. CDR3 bases: TGTGCCAGCAGCGTCACGGGGGGAACGGCTTTCTTT. The V call is TRBV6-5, the J call TRBJ1-1; possibly TRBD1 for D (5 bases). This CDR3 spans 12 amino acids. Trimming took off 6 bases at V and 11 bases at J, with 16 bases between the two ends. The germline V gene encodes CDR1 MNHEY and CDR2 SVGAGI.